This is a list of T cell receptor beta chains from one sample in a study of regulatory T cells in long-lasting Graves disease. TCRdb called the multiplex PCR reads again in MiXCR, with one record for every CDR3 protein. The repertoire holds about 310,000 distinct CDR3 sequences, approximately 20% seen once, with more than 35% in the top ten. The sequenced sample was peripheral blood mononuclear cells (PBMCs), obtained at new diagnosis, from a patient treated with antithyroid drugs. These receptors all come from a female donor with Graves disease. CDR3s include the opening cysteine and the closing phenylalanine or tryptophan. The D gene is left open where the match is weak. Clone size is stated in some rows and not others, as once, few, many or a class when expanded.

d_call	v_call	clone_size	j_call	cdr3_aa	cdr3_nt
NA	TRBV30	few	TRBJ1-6	CAWSPGRRYNSPLHF	TGTGCCTGGAGCCCCGGACGTCGATATAATTCACCCCTCCACTTT
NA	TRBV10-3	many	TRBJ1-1	CAIRETANTEAFF	TGTGCCATCAGAGAGACAGCGAACACTGAAGCTTTCTTT
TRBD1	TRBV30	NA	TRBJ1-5	CAWSRRDRDGQPQHF	TGTGCCTGGAGTCGGCGGGACAGGGACGGTCAGCCCCAGCATTTT
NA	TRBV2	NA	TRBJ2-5	CASLSKETQYF	TGTGCCAGCCTCAGCAAAGAGACCCAGTACTTC
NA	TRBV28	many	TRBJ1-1	CASRGAGDYTEAFF	TGTGCCAGCAGAGGGGCAGGGGATTACACTGAAGCTTTCTTT
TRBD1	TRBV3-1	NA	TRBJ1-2	CASRPQLQGTYGYTF	TGTGCCAGCAGGCCCCAATTACAGGGGACCTATGGCTACACCTTC
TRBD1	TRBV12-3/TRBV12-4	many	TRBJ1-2	CASSTGQGAHGYTF	TGTGCCAGCAGCACGGGACAGGGGGCGCATGGCTACACCTTC
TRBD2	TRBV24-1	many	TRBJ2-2	CATSAGLAGTGELFF	TGTGCCACCAGTGCGGGACTAGCGGGAACCGGGGAGCTGTTTTTT
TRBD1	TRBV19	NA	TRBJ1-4	CASSNGQGSEKLFF	TGTGCCAGTAGTAATGGACAGGGGAGCGAAAAACTGTTTTTT
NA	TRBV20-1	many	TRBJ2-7	CSAKMTESSYEQYF	TGCAGTGCTAAGATGACCGAGAGCTCCTACGAGCAGTACTTC
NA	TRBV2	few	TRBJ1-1	CASSEGALNTEAFF	TGTGCCAGCAGTGAAGGGGCCCTGAACACTGAAGCTTTCTTT
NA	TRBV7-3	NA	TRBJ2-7	CASSSGSTGKKYF	TGTGCCAGCAGCTCGGGATCAACCGGGAAGAAGTACTTC
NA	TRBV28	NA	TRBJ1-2	CASRSGGDYGYTF	TGTGCCAGCAGATCGGGGGGGGACTATGGCTACACCTTC
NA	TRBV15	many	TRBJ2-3	CATRDTGRGNTQYF	TGTGCCACCCGCGATACAGGGAGAGGAAATACGCAGTATTTT
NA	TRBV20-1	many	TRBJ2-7	CSARDWEASEQYF	TGCAGTGCTAGAGATTGGGAAGCTTCCGAGCAGTACTTC
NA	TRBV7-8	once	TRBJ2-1	CASSLAGYNSDEQFF	TGTGCCAGCAGCTTAGCGGGGTACAATAGCGATGAGCAGTTCTTC
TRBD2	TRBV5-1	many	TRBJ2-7	CASSPGTSGSNEQYF	TGCGCCAGCAGCCCGGGGACTAGCGGGAGTAACGAGCAGTACTTC
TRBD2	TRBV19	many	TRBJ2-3	CASRAGVTDTQYF	TGTGCCAGCAGAGCGGGGGTCACAGATACGCAGTATTTT
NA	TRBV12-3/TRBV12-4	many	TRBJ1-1	CASSLPLMNTEAFF	TGTGCCAGCAGTTTACCCCTCATGAACACTGAAGCTTTCTTT
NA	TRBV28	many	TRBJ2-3	CASTAPNTDTQYF	TGTGCCAGCACGGCGCCGAACACAGATACGCAGTATTTT
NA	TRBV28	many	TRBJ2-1	CASSSAGTLNEQFF	TGTGCCAGCAGTTCGGCGGGAACCCTCAATGAGCAGTTCTTC
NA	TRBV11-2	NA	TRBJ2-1	CASSLRGVNEQFF	TGTGCCAGCAGCTTAAGGGGGGTAAATGAGCAGTTCTTC
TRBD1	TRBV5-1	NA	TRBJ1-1	CASSLYRGVNTEAFF	TGCGCCAGCAGCTTGTACAGGGGGGTGAACACTGAAGCTTTCTTT
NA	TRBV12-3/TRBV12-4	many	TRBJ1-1	CASSDGAIRYTEAFF	TGTGCCAGCAGTGATGGGGCCATTCGTTACACTGAAGCTTTCTTT
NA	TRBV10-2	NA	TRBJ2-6	CASSESGVNVLTF	TGCGCCAGCAGTGAGTCGGGAGTGAACGTCCTGACTTTC
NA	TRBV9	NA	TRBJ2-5	CASSVTPQETQYF	TGTGCCAGCAGCGTAACCCCCCAAGAGACCCAGTACTTC
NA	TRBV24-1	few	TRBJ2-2	CATSDVRVPTGELFF	TGTGCCACCAGTGATGTCAGGGTTCCCACCGGGGAGCTGTTTTTT
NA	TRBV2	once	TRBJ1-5	CASSGLISNQPQHF	TGTGCCAGCAGTGGGCTCATTAGCAATCAGCCCCAGCATTTT
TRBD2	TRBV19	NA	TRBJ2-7	CASSILLAGVPNEQYF	TGTGCCAGTAGTATCCTACTAGCGGGAGTTCCCAACGAGCAGTACTTC
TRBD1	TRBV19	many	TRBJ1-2	CASTIEEGGNYGYTF	TGTGCCAGTACCATAGAAGAAGGGGGCAACTATGGCTACACCTTC
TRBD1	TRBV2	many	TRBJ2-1	CASSEAAGTGVSNEQFF	TGTGCCAGCAGTGAAGCGGCCGGGACAGGGGTTTCCAATGAGCAGTTCTTC
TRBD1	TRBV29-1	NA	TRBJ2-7	CSVEGLGQGRLYEQYF	TGCAGCGTTGAAGGCCTGGGACAGGGCCGGCTCTACGAGCAGTACTTC
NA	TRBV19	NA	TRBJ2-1	CASSSRQVKGHEQFF	TGTGCCAGTAGTAGTCGACAGGTTAAAGGGCATGAGCAGTTCTTC
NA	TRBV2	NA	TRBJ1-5	CASSGGWDQPQHF	TGTGCCAGCAGTGGAGGTTGGGATCAGCCCCAGCATTTT
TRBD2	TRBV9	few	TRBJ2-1	CASSHTIREGNEQFF	TGTGCCAGCAGCCATACTATTCGGGAGGGGAATGAGCAGTTCTTC
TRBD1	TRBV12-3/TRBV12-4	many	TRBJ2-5	CASSLAVGQGEGTQYF	TGTGCCAGCAGTTTAGCTGTAGGACAGGGGGAGGGGACCCAGTACTTC
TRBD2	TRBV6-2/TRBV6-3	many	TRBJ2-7	CASSSGLVSYEQYF	TGTGCCAGCAGTTCCGGACTAGTCTCTTACGAGCAGTACTTC
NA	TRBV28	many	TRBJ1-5	CASSFPPQGGVEPQHF	TGTGCCAGCAGTTTTCCCCCGCAGGGTGGTGTGGAGCCCCAGCATTTT
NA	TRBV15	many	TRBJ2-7	CATSRDWTEQYF	TGTGCCACCAGCAGAGACTGGACCGAGCAGTACTTC
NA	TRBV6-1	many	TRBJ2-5	CASRVEAETQYF	TGTGCCAGCAGGGTAGAGGCGGAGACCCAGTACTTC
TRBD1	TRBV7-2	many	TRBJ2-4	CASSQDRVDIQYF	TGTGCCAGCAGCCAGGACAGGGTGGACATTCAGTACTTC
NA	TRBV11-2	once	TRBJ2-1	CASTSEFSSYNEQFF	TGTGCCAGCACCTCAGAGTTCAGCTCCTACAATGAGCAGTTCTTC
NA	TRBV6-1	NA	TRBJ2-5	CASSPLLGSETQYF	TGTGCCAGCAGTCCCCTATTGGGATCGGAGACCCAGTACTTC
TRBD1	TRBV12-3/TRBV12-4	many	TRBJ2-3	CASTTGISTDTQYF	TGTGCCAGCACGACAGGGATTAGCACAGATACGCAGTATTTT
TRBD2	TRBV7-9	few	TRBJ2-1	CASSRLAGGLQQFF	TGTGCCAGCAGCCGACTAGCGGGAGGGTTGCAGCAGTTCTTC
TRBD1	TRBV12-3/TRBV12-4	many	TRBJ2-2	CASSLAMGTGSVGELFF	TGTGCCAGCAGTTTAGCGATGGGGACAGGGTCTGTCGGGGAGCTGTTTTTT
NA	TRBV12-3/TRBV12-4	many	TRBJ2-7	CASSPTSAYEQYF	TGTGCCAGCAGTCCGACATCAGCCTACGAGCAGTACTTC
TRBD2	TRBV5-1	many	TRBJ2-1	CASSALAGDYNEQFF	TGCGCCAGCAGCGCACTAGCGGGGGACTACAATGAGCAGTTCTTC
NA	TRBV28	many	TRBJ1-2	CASKEIVMIGYTF	TGTGCCAGCAAGGAAATCGTAATGATTGGCTACACCTTC
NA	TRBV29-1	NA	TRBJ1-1	CSVELGLGAFF	TGCAGCGTGGAACTGGGCCTAGGAGCTTTCTTT
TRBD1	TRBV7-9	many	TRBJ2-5	CASTDYVWTGRQETQYF	TGTGCCAGCACCGATTACGTTTGGACAGGGCGCCAAGAGACCCAGTACTTC
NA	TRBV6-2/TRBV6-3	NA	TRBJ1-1	CASSPSSYNEQFFGPGAIEAFF	NA
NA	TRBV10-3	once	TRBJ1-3	CATMRQTNTIYF	TGTGCCACCATGAGACAGACAAACACCATATATTTT
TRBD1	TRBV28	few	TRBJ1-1	CASSQMTGDLNTEAFF	TGTGCCAGCAGCCAGATGACAGGGGACCTGAACACTGAAGCTTTCTTT
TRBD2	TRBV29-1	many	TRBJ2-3	CSVIAGVGTDTQYF	TGCAGCGTTATAGCGGGAGTGGGTACAGATACGCAGTATTTT
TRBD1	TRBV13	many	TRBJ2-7	CASSPGTGASYEQYF	TGTGCCAGCAGCCCTGGGACAGGGGCCTCCTACGAGCAGTACTTC
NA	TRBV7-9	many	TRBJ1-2	CASSSGSSGYGYTF	TGTGCCAGCAGCTCGGGTTCTTCGGGCTATGGCTACACCTTC